This entry is about one T cell receptor beta chain. CDR3 length: 15 residues. Germline-derived CDR1 and CDR2 are SNHLY and FYNNEI. Trimming at V came to 6 bases and at J to 3 bases, leaving 9 bases not matched to a gene. TCRdb's table, derived via immunoSEQ multiplex PCR, lists solely in-frame clones and lacks some. This table holds millions of clones, approximately 90% found once. The data stem from a study of shared clonotypes between healthy human individuals. Sequenced sample: naive CD4+ T cells sorted from blood. Stated subset: CD45RA+ positively selected. The TCR was taken from a young man in good health. The rearrangement links TRBV2 to TRBJ2-3; TRBD2 matches 7 bases. The CDR3 region is CASRHLAEITDTQYF. The CDR3 nucleotides are TGTGCCAGCAGGCATCTAGCGGAGATAACAGATACGCAGTATTTT.